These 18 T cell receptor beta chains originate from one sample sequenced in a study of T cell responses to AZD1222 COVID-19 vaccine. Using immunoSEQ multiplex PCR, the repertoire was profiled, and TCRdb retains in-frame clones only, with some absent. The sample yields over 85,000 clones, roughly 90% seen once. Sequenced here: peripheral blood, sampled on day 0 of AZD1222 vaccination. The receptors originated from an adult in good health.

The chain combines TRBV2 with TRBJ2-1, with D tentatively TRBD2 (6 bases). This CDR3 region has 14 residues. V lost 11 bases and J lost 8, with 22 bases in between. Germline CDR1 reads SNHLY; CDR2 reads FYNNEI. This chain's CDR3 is CAGPSGRDSHEQFF. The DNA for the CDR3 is TGTGCCGGGCCGAGCGGGCGAGATTCCCATGAGCAGTTCTTC.

The CDR3: CASSSSPQGSSGELFF. The CDR3, as DNA: TGCGCCAGCAGCTCCTCCCCACAGGGATCCTCCGGGGAGCTGTTTTTT. This chain links TRBV5-1 with TRBJ2-2; D might be TRBD1 (6 bases). Germline V gives CDR1 SGHRS, CDR2 YFSETQ. V lost 3 bases to trimming and J lost 6 bases, with 18 bases between them. This CDR3 region has 16 residues.

The DNA for the CDR3 is TGTGCCAGCAGTGACGCGAAGTACTCTGGAAACACCATATATTTT. This gives the protein CASSDAKYSGNTIYF. The rearrangement uses TRBV2 and TRBJ1-3; D gene unclear. V shed 3 bases and J shed 0 bases, with 9 bases lying between them. Germline V CDR1 and CDR2: SNHLY, FYNNEI. This CDR3 has 15 residues.

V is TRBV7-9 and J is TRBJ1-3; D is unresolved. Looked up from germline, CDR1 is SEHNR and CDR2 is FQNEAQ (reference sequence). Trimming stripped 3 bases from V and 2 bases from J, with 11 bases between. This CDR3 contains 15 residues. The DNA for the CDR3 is TGTGCCAGCAGCTTTTTTTTGAGGGCTGGAAACACCATATATTTT. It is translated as CASSFFLRAGNTIYF.

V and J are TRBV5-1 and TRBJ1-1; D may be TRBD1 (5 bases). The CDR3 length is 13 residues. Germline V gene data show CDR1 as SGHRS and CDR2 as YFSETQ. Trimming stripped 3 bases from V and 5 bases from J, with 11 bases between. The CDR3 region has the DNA TGCGCCAGCAGCTCGCAGGGTGGAACTGAAGCTTTCTTT. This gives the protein CASSSQGGTEAFF. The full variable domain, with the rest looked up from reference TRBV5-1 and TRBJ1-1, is KAGVTQTPRYLIKTRGQQVTLSCSPISGHRSVSWYQQTPGQGLQFLFEYFSETQRNKGNFPGRFSGRQFSNSRSEMNVSTLELGDSALYLCASSSQGGTEAFFGQGTRLTVV.

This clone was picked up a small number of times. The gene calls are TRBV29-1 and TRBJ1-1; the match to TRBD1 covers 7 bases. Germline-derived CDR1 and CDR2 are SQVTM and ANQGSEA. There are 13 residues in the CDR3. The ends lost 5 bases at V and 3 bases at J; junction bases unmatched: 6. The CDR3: CSVYRTGYTEAFF. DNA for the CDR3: TGCAGCGTTTACCGGACAGGATACACTGAAGCTTTCTTT.

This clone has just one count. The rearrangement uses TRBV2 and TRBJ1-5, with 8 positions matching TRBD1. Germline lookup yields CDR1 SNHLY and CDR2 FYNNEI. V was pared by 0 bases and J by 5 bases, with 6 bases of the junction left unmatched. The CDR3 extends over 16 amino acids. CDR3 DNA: TGTGCCAGCAGTGAAGCCCCCAGGGGGCCGCATCAGCCCCAGCATTTT. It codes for CASSEAPRGPHQPQHF.

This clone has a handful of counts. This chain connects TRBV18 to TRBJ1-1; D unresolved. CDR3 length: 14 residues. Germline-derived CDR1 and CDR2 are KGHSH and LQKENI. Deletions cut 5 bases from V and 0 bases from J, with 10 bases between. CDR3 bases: TGTGCCAGCTCATCAGAGACGGTGAACACTGAAGCTTTCTTT. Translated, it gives CASSSETVNTEAFF.

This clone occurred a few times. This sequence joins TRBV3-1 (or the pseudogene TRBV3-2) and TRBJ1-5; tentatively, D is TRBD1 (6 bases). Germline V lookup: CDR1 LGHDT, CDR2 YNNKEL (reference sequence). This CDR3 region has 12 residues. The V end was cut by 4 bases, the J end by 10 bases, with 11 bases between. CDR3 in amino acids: CASSLTGGPQHF. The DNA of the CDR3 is TGTGCCAGCAGCCTCACCGGGGGCCCCCAGCATTTT.

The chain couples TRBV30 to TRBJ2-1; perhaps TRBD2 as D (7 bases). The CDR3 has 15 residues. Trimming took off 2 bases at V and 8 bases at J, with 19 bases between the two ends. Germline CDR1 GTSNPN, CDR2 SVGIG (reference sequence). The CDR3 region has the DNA TGTGCCTGGAGTCACGAGGGGGGGCAGTTCGATGAGCAGTTCTTC. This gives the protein CAWSHEGGQFDEQFF.

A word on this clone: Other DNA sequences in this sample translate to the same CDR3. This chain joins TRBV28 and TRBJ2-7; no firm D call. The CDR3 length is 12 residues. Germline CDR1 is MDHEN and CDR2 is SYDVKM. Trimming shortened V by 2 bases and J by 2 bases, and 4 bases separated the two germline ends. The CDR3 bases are TGTGCCAGCAGTTTAGCTGCCTACGAGCAGTACTTC. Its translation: CASSLAAYEQYF.

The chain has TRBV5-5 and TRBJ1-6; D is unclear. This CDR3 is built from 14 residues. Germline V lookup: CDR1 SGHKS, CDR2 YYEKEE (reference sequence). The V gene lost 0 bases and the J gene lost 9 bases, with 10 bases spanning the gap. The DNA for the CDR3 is TGTGCCAGCAGCTTGGGTCAGTCTTCTTCACCCCTCCACTTT. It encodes CASSLGQSSSPLHF.

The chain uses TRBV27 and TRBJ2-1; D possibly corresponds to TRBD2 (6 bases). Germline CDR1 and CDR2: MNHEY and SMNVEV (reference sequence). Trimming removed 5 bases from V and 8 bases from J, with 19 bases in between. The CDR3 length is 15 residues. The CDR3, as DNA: TGTGCCAGCAGTGTTCTGGCGGGGCCCGTATATGAGCAGTTCTTC. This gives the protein CASSVLAGPVYEQFF.

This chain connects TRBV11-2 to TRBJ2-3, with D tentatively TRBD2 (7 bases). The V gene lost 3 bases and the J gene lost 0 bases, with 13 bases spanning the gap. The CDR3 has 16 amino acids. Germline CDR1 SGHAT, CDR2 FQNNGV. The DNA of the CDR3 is TGTGCCAGCAGCTTTTTGCGGGGGCCGAGCACAGATACGCAGTATTTT. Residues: CASSFLRGPSTDTQYF.

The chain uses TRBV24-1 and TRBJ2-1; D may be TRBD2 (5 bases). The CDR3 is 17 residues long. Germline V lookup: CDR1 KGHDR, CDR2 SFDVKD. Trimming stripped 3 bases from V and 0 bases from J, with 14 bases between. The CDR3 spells CATSDTALGSSYNEQFF. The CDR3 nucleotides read TGTGCCACCAGTGATACTGCCCTAGGGAGCTCCTACAATGAGCAGTTCTTC.

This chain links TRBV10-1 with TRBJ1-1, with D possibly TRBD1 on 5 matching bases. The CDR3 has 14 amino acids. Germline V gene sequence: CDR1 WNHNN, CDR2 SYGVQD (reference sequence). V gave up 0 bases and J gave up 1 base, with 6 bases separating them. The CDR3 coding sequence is TGCGCCAGCAGTGAGTCGGGGGGGAACACTGAAGCTTTCTTT. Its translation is CASSESGGNTEAFF.

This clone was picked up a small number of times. CDR3 amino acids: CASSEGQDYEQYF. As DNA, the CDR3 is TGTGCCAGTAGCGAGGGACAAGACTACGAGCAGTACTTC. This sequence joins TRBV19 and TRBJ2-7; possible D gene TRBD1, 6 bases. This CDR3 has 13 amino acids. Per the germline V gene, CDR1 is LNHDA and CDR2 is SQIVND (reference sequence). The V and J ends lost 6 bases and 3 bases respectively, with 12 bases between them.

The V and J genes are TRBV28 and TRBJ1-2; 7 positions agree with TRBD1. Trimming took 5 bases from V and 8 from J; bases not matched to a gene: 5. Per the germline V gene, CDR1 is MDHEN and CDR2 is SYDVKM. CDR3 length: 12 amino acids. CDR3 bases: TGTGCCAGCAGTCGGACAGGCCCAGGCTACACCTTC. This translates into CASSRTGPGYTF.